This T cell receptor beta chain comes out of a study of cytomegalovirus exposure and HLA in healthy donors. Study findings and constraints: Some TCR beta chains (164 of them) were listed as cytomegalovirus-associated. Excluded were some V segments that proved indistinguishable, including TRBV6-2 and TRBV6-3.

Details on this clone: Antigen unknown.

The PCR used 60 Vbeta and 13 Jbeta primers. TCRdb keeps only in-frame clones here, not all; method: immunoSEQ multiplex PCR. The sample consists of 55,000 to 65,000 clones, over 75% of them appearing once. Though nominally healthy at sampling, donors likely had unrecorded immune exposures. Germline V CDR1 and CDR2: SEHNR, FQNEAQ (reference sequence). This CDR3 has 14 amino acids. V shed 2 bases, J shed 10 bases, and the junction held 6 bases outside the gene matches. The clonotype originates from a female donor in good health and CMV-seronegative. The sample was PBMCs. The chain links TRBV7-9 to TRBJ2-1; the match to TRBD1 covers 9 bases. CDR3 residues: CASSLPGQGQEQFF. In DNA form, the CDR3 reads TGTGCCAGCAGCTTACCGGGACAGGGTCAGGAGCAGTTCTTC.